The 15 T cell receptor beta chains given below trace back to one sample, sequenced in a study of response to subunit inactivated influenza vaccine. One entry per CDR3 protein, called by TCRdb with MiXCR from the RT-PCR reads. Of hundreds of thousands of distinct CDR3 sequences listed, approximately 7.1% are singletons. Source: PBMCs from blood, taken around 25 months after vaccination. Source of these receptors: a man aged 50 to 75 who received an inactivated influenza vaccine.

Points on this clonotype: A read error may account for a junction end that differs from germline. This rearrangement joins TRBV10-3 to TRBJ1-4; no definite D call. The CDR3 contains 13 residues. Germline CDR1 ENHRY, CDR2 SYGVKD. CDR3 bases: TGTGCCATCAGTGAGTCGAGTCTCGGCGGGCTTCTTTTT. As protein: CAISESSLGGLLF.

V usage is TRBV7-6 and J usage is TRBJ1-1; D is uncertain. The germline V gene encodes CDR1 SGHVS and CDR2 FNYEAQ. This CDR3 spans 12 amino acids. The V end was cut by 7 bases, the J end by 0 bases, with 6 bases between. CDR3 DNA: TGTGCCAGCAAGTCAGTGAACACTGAAGCTTTCTTT. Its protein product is CASKSVNTEAFF.

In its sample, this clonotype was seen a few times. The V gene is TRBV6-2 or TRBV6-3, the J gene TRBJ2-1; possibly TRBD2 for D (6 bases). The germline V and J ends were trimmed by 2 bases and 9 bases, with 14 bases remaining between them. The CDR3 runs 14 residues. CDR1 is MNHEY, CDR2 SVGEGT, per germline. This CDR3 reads CASSYGLLGGEQFF. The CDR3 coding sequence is TGTGCCAGCAGTTACGGACTACTGGGGGGTGAGCAGTTCTTC.

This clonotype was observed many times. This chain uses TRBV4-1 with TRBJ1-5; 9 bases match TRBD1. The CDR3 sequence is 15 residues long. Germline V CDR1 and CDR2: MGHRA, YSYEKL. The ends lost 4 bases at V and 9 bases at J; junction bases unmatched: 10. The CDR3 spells CASSRRTGEGTPQHF. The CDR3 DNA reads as TGCGCCAGCAGCCGACGGACAGGGGAAGGGACGCCCCAGCATTTT.

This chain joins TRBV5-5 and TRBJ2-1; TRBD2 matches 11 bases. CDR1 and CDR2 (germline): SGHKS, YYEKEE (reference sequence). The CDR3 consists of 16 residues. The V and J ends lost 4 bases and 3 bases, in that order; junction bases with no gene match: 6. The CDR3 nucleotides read TGTGCCAGCAGCGACGCGGGACTAGCGGTCTACAATGAGCAGTTCTTC. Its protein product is CASSDAGLAVYNEQFF.

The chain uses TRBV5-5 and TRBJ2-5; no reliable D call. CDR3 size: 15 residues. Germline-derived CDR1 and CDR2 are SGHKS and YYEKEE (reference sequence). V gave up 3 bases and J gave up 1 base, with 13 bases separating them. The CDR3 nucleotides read TGTGCCAGCAGCTATGGCCCGGCAGTCCAAGAGACCCAGTACTTC. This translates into CASSYGPAVQETQYF.

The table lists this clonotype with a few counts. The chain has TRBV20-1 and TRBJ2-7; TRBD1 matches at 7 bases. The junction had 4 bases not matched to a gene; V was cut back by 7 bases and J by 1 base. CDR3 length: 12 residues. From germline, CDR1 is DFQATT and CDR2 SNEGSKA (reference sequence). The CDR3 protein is CSVTGQSYEQYF. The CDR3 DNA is TGCAGTGTTACGGGACAGTCCTACGAGCAGTACTTC.

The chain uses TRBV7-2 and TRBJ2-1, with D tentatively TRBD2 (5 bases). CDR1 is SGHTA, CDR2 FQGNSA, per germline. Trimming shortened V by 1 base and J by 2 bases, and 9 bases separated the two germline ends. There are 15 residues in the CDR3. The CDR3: CASSLVRDAYNEQFF. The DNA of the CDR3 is TGTGCCAGCAGCTTAGTACGGGATGCCTACAATGAGCAGTTCTTC.

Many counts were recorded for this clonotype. CDR3 nucleotide sequence: TGCGCCAGCAGCTTTATAGGGGTCGGTTCATCCGGGGAGCTGTTTTTT. It translates to CASSFIGVGSSGELFF. The chain uses TRBV5-1 and TRBJ2-2, with D maybe TRBD1 (5 bases). Per germline, CDR1 SGHRS and CDR2 YFSETQ. The CDR3 contains 16 residues. The V end was cut by 2 bases, the J end by 6 bases, with 17 bases between. The full variable domain, its missing parts supplied by reference TRBV5-1 and TRBJ2-2, is KAGVTQTPRYLIKTRGQQVTLSCSPISGHRSVSWYQQTPGQGLQFLFEYFSETQRNKGNFPGRFSGRQFSNSRSEMNVSTLELGDSALYLCASSFIGVGSSGELFFGEGSRLTVL.

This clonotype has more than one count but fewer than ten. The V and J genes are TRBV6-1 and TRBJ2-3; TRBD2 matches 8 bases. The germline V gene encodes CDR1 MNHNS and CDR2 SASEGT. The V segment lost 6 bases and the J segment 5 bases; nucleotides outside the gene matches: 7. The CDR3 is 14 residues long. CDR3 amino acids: CASRRGTSVDTQYF. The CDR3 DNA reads TGTGCCAGCAGGAGGGGGACTAGTGTAGATACGCAGTATTTT.

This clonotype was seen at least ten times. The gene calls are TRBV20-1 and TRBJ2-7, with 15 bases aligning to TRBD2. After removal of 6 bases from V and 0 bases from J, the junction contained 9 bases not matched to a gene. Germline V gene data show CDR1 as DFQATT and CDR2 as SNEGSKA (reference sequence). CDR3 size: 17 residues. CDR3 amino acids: CSASGTSGGQISYEQYF. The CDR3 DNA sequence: TGCAGTGCCTCGGGGACTAGCGGGGGGCAAATCTCCTACGAGCAGTACTTC.

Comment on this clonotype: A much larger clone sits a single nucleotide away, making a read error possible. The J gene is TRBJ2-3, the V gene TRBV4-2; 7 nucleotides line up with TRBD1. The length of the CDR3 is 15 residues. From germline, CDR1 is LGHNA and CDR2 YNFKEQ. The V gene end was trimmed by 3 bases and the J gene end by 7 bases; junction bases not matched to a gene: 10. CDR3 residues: CASSHGTGETYTQYF. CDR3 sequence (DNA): TGTGCCAGCAGCCACGGAACAGGGGAAACATATACGCAGTATTTT.

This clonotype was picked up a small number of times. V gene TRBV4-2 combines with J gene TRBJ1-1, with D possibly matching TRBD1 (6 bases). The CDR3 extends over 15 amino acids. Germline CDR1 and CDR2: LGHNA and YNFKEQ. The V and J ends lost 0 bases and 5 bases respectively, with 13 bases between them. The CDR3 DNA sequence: TGTGCCAGCAGCCAAGAAGGGGGGGAATGGACTGAAGCTTTCTTT. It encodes CASSQEGGEWTEAFF.

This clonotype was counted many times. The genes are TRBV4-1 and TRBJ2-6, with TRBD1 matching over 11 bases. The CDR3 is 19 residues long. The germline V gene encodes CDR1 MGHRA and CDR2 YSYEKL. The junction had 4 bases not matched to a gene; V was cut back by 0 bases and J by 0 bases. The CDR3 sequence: CASSQDRDRGFSGANVLTF. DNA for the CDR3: TGCGCCAGCAGCCAAGATAGGGACAGGGGGTTCTCTGGGGCCAACGTCCTGACTTTC.

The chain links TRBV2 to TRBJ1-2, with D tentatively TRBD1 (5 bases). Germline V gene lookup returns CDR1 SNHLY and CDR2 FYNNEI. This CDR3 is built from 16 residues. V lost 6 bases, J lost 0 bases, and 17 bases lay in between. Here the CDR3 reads CASRSDSGRSNYGYTF. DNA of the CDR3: TGTGCCAGCAGAAGCGACAGTGGTCGTTCTAACTATGGCTACACCTTC.